The rows below give T cell receptor beta chains drawn from one sample of a study of human T cells and chemical hapten exposure. TCRdb reprocessed the reads with MiXCR, giving one entry per CDR3 protein. The sample contains about 120,000 distinct CDR3 sequences, 8.5% of which appear only once. Sample: whole blood. The receptors stem from a human donor in good health. Some clones in this sample may be carry-over from other donors' samples. Each CDR3 is given with its conserved first and last residue. The order of the fields is J gene, V gene, CDR3 protein.

j_gene: TRBJ2-7; v_gene: TRBV5-1; CDR3aa: CASSLADSAYEQYF
j_gene: TRBJ2-5; v_gene: TRBV5-1; CDR3aa: CASSLEGGTLQETQYF
j_gene: TRBJ2-1; v_gene: TRBV5-4; CDR3aa: CASSYPSSGSRGNEQFF
j_gene: TRBJ2-5; v_gene: TRBV12-3/TRBV12-4; CDR3aa: CASDKGIGETQYF
j_gene: TRBJ2-1; v_gene: TRBV6-6; CDR3aa: CASIGGGSGLANNEQFF
j_gene: TRBJ2-3; v_gene: TRBV5-1; CDR3aa: CASSVRGTDTQYF
j_gene: TRBJ2-7; v_gene: TRBV6-5; CDR3aa: CASCRTSGYEQYF
j_gene: TRBJ2-1; v_gene: TRBV7-2; CDR3aa: CASSSPTSGGSSSYNEQFF
j_gene: TRBJ2-1; v_gene: TRBV6-2/TRBV6-3; CDR3aa: CASSYRQGNEQFF
j_gene: TRBJ2-1; v_gene: TRBV6-4; CDR3aa: CASSAYSGANNEQFF
j_gene: TRBJ2-1; v_gene: TRBV30; CDR3aa: CAWNRGTEPNEQFF
j_gene: TRBJ1-5; v_gene: TRBV30; CDR3aa: CAWTPGHLSNQPQHF
j_gene: TRBJ2-2; v_gene: TRBV27; CDR3aa: CASSAKGANTGELFF
j_gene: TRBJ1-5; v_gene: TRBV12-3/TRBV12-4; CDR3aa: CASSFVGGDQPQHF
j_gene: TRBJ2-1; v_gene: TRBV5-1; CDR3aa: CASSFSVGGGPVYNEQFF
j_gene: TRBJ2-3; v_gene: TRBV5-5; CDR3aa: CASIRRDGILDTQYF
j_gene: TRBJ1-6; v_gene: TRBV4-1; CDR3aa: CASSQDPDSPLHF
j_gene: TRBJ2-2; v_gene: TRBV6-2/TRBV6-3; CDR3aa: CASSLPGSMGTGELFF
j_gene: TRBJ2-5; v_gene: TRBV3-1; CDR3aa: CASSQRETQYF
j_gene: TRBJ1-2; v_gene: TRBV29-1; CDR3aa: CSVSSTPNHDDYGYTF
j_gene: TRBJ2-7; v_gene: TRBV20-1; CDR3aa: CSARDPDRGEFGEQYF
j_gene: TRBJ2-2; v_gene: TRBV3-1; CDR3aa: CASSQARRNTGELFF
j_gene: TRBJ1-3; v_gene: TRBV4-2; CDR3aa: CASSPGQGDTIYF
j_gene: TRBJ2-7; v_gene: TRBV28; CDR3aa: CASSSPVPGLAGGPYEQYF
j_gene: TRBJ1-6; v_gene: TRBV6-5; CDR3aa: CASSYDEGSSYNSPLHF
j_gene: TRBJ2-3; v_gene: TRBV5-1; CDR3aa: CASSFGGLAVRTDTQYF
j_gene: TRBJ2-1; v_gene: TRBV6-6; CDR3aa: CASSYSRGTSGSGNEQFF
j_gene: TRBJ2-1; v_gene: TRBV5-1; CDR3aa: CASTSLAGGDNEQFF
j_gene: TRBJ2-7; v_gene: TRBV11-3; CDR3aa: CASSTGTSGIDEQYF
j_gene: TRBJ2-1; v_gene: TRBV12-3/TRBV12-4; CDR3aa: CASSSTGTGAYNEQFF
j_gene: TRBJ1-4; v_gene: TRBV19; CDR3aa: CATARGTNEKLFF
j_gene: TRBJ2-1; v_gene: TRBV20-1; CDR3aa: CSARDLEWDYNEQFF
j_gene: TRBJ2-1; v_gene: TRBV20-1; CDR3aa: CSAPTAAGGFSSYNEQFF
j_gene: TRBJ1-6; v_gene: TRBV15; CDR3aa: CATSSREGSPLHF
j_gene: TRBJ2-7; v_gene: TRBV6-6; CDR3aa: CASTPTTGTGAYEQYF
j_gene: TRBJ2-5; v_gene: TRBV6-2/TRBV6-3; CDR3aa: CASRQDNTIQETQYF
j_gene: TRBJ2-3; v_gene: TRBV16; CDR3aa: CASSRGGTSTDTQYF
j_gene: TRBJ1-1; v_gene: TRBV19; CDR3aa: CAGASGEAFF
j_gene: TRBJ1-2; v_gene: TRBV20-1; CDR3aa: CSARDFGAAREYYGYTF
j_gene: TRBJ2-3; v_gene: TRBV7-9; CDR3aa: CASSYDRTDTQYF
j_gene: TRBJ1-1; v_gene: TRBV11-2; CDR3aa: CASSFMRSDTEAFF
j_gene: TRBJ2-7; v_gene: TRBV7-9; CDR3aa: CASSPGHYYEQYF
j_gene: TRBJ2-3; v_gene: TRBV25-1; CDR3aa: CASRGLAGGGRSTDTQYF
j_gene: TRBJ1-4; v_gene: TRBV20-1; CDR3aa: CSARGAGGTTNEKLFF
j_gene: TRBJ2-5; v_gene: TRBV27; CDR3aa: CASSPQPTSGEKTQYF
j_gene: TRBJ1-1; v_gene: TRBV18; CDR3aa: CASSPSVTEAFF
j_gene: TRBJ1-1; v_gene: TRBV6-6; CDR3aa: CASSYLNTGGETEAFF
j_gene: TRBJ2-7; v_gene: TRBV14; CDR3aa: CASSQERRYEQYF
j_gene: TRBJ1-2; v_gene: TRBV11-2; CDR3aa: CASSLDPTPGYGYTF
j_gene: TRBJ1-5; v_gene: TRBV12-3/TRBV12-4; CDR3aa: CASSTTGEMAQHF
j_gene: TRBJ2-7; v_gene: TRBV5-4; CDR3aa: CASSLEAGGSYEQYF
j_gene: TRBJ1-5; v_gene: TRBV20-1; CDR3aa: CSARESGLSNQPQHF